This paragraph covers one T cell receptor (beta chain) sequence. Per germline, CDR1 SEHNR and CDR2 FQNEAQ (reference sequence). The CDR3 covers 14 residues. TCRdb derives one entry per CDR3 protein from the 5' RACE reads, leaving out DNA. The listing contains hundreds of thousands of distinct CDR3 sequences. This sample was taken from a study of T cells expressing NK-cell markers. The V gene is TRBV7-9, the J gene TRBJ2-3; the TCRdb call, TRBD2, lacks DNA for checking. The sequencing input was blood T cells: a sorted CD56 or NKG2C T cell subset, CD4+ or CD8+ T cells, or bulk PBMC T cells (not recorded which). The sequence was obtained from a man aged 18 to 35 in good health. This chain's CDR3 is CASSPTREGYTQYF. Variable domain in full (rest from reference TRBV7-9 and TRBJ2-3): DTGVSQNPRHKITKRGQNVTFRCDPISEHNRLYWYRQTLGQGPEFLTYFQNEAQLEKSRLLSDRFSAERPKGSFSTLEIQRTEQGDSAMYLCASSPTREGYTQYFGPGTRLTVL.